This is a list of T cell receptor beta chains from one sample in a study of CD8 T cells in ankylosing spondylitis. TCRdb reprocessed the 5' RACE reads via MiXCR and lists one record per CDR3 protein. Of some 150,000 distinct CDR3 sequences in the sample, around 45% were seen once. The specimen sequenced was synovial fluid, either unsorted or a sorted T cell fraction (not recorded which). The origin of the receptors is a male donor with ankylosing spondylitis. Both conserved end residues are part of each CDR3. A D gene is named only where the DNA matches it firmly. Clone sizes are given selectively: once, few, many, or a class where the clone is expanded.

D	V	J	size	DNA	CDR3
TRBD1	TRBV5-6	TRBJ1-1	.	TGTGCCAGCAGCTTGGAAGGTCTCCAGGGGGCTATCGCTGAAGCTTTCTTT	CASSLEGLQGAIAEAFF
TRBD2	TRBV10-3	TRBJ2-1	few	TGTGCCAGCGAAACTAGCGGGAGAGCTGATGAGCAGTTCTTC	CASETSGRADEQFF
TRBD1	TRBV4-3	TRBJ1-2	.	TGCGCCAGCAGCCATGGACAGGGAACATATGGCTACACCTTC	CASSHGQGTYGYTF
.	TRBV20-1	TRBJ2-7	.	TGCAGTGCTAGCACAGGGCCCCTAACCTACGAGCAGTACTTC	CSASTGPLTYEQYF
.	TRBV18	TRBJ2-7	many	TGTGCCAGCTCACCGGGGGTAGGGGTCGGGAACGAGCAGTACTTC	CASSPGVGVGNEQYF
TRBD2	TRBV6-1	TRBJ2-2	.	TGTGCCAGCAGTGAAGGGGAGGGACTCACCGGGGAGCTGTTTTTT	CASSEGEGLTGELFF
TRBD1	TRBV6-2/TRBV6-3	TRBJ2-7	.	TGTGCCAGCAGTTACCAACCTGCAGGGACAGGGTGGTACGAGCAGTACTTC	CASSYQPAGTGWYEQYF
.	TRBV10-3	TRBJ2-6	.	TGTGCCATCAGTGTGATGCGGTCTGGGGCCAACGTCCTGACTTTC	CAISVMRSGANVLTF
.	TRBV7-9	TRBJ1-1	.	TGTGCCAGCATTTCATGGGGCGACACTGAAGCTTTCTTT	CASISWGDTEAFF
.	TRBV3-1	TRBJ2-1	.	TGTGCCAGCAGCGCCGTAGGGTCCTCCTACAATGAGCAGTTCTTC	CASSAVGSSYNEQFF
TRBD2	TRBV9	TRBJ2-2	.	TGTGCCAGCAGCGTATTGGGACTAGTATCCGCCGGGGAGCTGTTTTTT	CASSVLGLVSAGELFF
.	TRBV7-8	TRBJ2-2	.	TGTGCCAGCAGCTTAGATTGGGACAACACCGGGGAGCTGTTTTTT	CASSLDWDNTGELFF
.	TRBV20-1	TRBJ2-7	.	TGCAGTGCTAGCGTCTCCTACGAGCAGTACTTC	CSASVSYEQYF
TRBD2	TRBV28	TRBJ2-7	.	TGTGCCAGCAGTTTTGGGGGACTAGCGGGAGGTCGGTACGAGCAGTACTTC	CASSFGGLAGGRYEQYF
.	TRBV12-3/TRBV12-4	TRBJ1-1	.	TGTGCCAGCAGTTTAGGGGGAGTCGGCACTGAAGCTTTCTTT	CASSLGGVGTEAFF
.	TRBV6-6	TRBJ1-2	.	TGTGCCAGCAGGGGAAGAGCTAACTATGGCTACACCTTC	CASRGRANYGYTF
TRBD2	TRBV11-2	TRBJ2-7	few	TGTGCCAGCAGCTTCCAAACTAGCGACTCCTACGAGCAGTACTTC	CASSFQTSDSYEQYF
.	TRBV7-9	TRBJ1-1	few	TGTGCCAGCAGCTTATTGACCGCCCATGAAGCTTTCTTT	CASSLLTAHEAFF
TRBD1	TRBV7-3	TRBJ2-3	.	TGTGCCAGCAGCACTGCGGACAGGGGGAATACGCAGTATTTT	CASSTADRGNTQYF
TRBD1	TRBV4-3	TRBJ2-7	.	TGCGCCAGCAGCCAAGACTTACAGGGGACCTACGAGCAGTACTTC	CASSQDLQGTYEQYF
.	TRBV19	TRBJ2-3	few	TGTGCCAGTATGGGGGCCCGACGGCAAACGGATACGCAGTATTTT	CASMGARRQTDTQYF
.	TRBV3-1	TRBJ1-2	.	TGTGCCAGCAGCCAAGTAATTTGGACAGTACGGGGCTACACCTTC	CASSQVIWTVRGYTF
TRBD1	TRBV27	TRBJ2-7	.	TGTGCCAGCAGTTTGACAGGGTTTTCCTACGAGCAGTACTTC	CASSLTGFSYEQYF
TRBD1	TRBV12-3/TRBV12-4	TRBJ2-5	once	TGTGCCAGCAGCCCCGGGACAGACGACCCCCAAGAGACCCAGTACTTC	CASSPGTDDPQETQYF
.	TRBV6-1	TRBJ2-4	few	TGTGCCAGCAGAGTAATAGCCAAAAACATTCAGTACTTC	CASRVIAKNIQYF
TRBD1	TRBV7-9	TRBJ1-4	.	TGTGCCAGCAGCTTGGTCGGACAGGGGAATAATGAAAAACTGTTTTTT	CASSLVGQGNNEKLFF
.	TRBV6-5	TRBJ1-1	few	TGTGCCAGCAGTTACTCGCCCAGGGTGAACACTGAAGCTTTCTTT	CASSYSPRVNTEAFF
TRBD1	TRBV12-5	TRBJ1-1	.	TGTGCTAGTGGCCACCGGGACAGCGATGACAACACTGAAGCTTTCTTT	CASGHRDSDDNTEAFF
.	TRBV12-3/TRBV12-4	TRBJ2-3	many	TGTGCCAGCAGTTCCCCGGGGGCTGATACGCAGTATTTT	CASSSPGADTQYF
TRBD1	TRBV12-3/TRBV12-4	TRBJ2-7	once	TGTGCCAGCAGTACACGGACAGGGCAACACTCCTACGAGCAGTACTTC	CASSTRTGQHSYEQYF
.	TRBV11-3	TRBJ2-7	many	TGTGCCAGCAGCGGCTCCTCCTACGAGCAGTACTTC	CASSGSSYEQYF
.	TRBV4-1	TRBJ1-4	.	TGCGCCAGCAGCCAAGTACAGCCTAATGAAAAACTGTTTTTT	CASSQVQPNEKLFF
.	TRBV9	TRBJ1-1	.	TGTGCCAGCAGCGTTGGGGGTGGGGCCACTGAAGCTTTCTTT	CASSVGGGATEAFF
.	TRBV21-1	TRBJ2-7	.	TGTGCCAGCAGCAAGGACACTTTGAGCTCCTACGAGCAGTACTTC	CASSKDTLSSYEQYF
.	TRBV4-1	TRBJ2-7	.	TGCGCCAGCAGCCAACAACCCCGACAGGACGAGCAGTACTTC	CASSQQPRQDEQYF
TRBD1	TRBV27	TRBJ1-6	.	TGTGCCAGCAGTTTAGAGACAGGGGTCACCCTCCACTTT	CASSLETGVTLHF
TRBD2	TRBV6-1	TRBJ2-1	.	TGTGCCAGCAGCCCAATGGGGGGGGGTAATGAGCAGTTCTTC	CASSPMGGGNEQFF
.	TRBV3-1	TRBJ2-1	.	TGTGCCAGCAGCCCCCGGAGGGACCTATACCCCTCCTACAATGAGCAGTTCTTC	CASSPRRDLYPSYNEQFF
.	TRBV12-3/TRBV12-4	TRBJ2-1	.	TGTGCCAGCAGCCCCCTGATGGCGGGGCTGTGGAATGAGCAGTTCTTC	CASSPLMAGLWNEQFF
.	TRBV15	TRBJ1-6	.	TGTGCCACCAGCTCCCGGACCAATTCACCCCTCCACTTT	CATSSRTNSPLHF
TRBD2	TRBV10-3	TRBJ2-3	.	TGTGCCATCGCCCGACACCCCTCTAGCGGGACCACAGATACGCAGTATTTT	CAIARHPSSGTTDTQYF
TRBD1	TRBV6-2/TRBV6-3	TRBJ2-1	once	TGTGCCAGCAGGTCCCTGGACAGGGCCCTCTACAATGAGCAGTTCTTC	CASRSLDRALYNEQFF
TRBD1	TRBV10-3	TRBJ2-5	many	TGTGCCATCAGTGAGCCGACAGGGGGCCAAGAGACCCAGTACTTC	CAISEPTGGQETQYF
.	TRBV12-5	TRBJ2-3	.	TGTGCTAGTGGTTTGGGGACATCTAGCACAGATACGCAGTATTTT	CASGLGTSSTDTQYF
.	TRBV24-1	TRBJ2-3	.	TGTGCCACCAGTGGAATGGCAGATACGCAGTATTTT	CATSGMADTQYF
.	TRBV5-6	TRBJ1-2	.	TGTGCCAGCACCTTCGACCGGGACTATGGCTACACCTTC	CASTFDRDYGYTF
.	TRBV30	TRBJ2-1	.	TGTGCCTGGAGTGATTTGGGGGACTCCTACAATGAGCAGTTCTTC	CAWSDLGDSYNEQFF
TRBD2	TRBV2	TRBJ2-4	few	TGTGCCAGCAGTGACCGACTAGGGACTAGCGCGGCCAAAAACATTCAGTACTTC	CASSDRLGTSAAKNIQYF
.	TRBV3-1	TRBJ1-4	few	TGTGCCAGCAGCTTTCATGCGGACGGGAGTGAAAAACTGTTTTTT	CASSFHADGSEKLFF
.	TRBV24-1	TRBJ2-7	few	TGTGCCACCAGTGACCAACGGGAACAGGGTTGTTACGAGCAGTACTTC	CATSDQREQGCYEQYF
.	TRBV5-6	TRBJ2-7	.	TGTGCCAGCAGTCCGAGACAGGCCGAGAAGGACTACGAGCAGTACTTC	CASSPRQAEKDYEQYF
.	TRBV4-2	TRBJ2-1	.	TGTGCCAGCAGCCAAGATGATACCCACAATGAGCAGTTCTTC	CASSQDDTHNEQFF
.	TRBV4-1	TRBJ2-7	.	TGCGCCAGCAGCCAAAGGCCAAGAGGAGCGGATTATTCCTACGAGCAGTACTTC	CASSQRPRGADYSYEQYF
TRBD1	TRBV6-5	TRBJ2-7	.	TGTGCCAGCAGCTACCGGACAGGGGGCCCGGGGGAGCAGTACTTC	CASSYRTGGPGEQYF
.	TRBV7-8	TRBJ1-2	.	TGTGCCAGCAGCTTAGAGTTACGCCTAGCGCGGGGCTACACCTTC	CASSLELRLARGYTF
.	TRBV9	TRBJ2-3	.	TGTGCCAGCAGCGTAACCACAGATACGCAGTATTTT	CASSVTTDTQYF
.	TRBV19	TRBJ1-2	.	TGTGCCAGTAGTATAGAGTGGAGAGGACGGGGAAACTATGGCTACACCTTC	CASSIEWRGRGNYGYTF
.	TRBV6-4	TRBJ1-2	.	TGTGCCAGCAGTGACGGGACGGAGAACTATGGCTACACCTTC	CASSDGTENYGYTF
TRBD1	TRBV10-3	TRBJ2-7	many	TGTGCCATCAGCCGTCCGGGACAGTCCTACGAGCAGTACTTC	CAISRPGQSYEQYF